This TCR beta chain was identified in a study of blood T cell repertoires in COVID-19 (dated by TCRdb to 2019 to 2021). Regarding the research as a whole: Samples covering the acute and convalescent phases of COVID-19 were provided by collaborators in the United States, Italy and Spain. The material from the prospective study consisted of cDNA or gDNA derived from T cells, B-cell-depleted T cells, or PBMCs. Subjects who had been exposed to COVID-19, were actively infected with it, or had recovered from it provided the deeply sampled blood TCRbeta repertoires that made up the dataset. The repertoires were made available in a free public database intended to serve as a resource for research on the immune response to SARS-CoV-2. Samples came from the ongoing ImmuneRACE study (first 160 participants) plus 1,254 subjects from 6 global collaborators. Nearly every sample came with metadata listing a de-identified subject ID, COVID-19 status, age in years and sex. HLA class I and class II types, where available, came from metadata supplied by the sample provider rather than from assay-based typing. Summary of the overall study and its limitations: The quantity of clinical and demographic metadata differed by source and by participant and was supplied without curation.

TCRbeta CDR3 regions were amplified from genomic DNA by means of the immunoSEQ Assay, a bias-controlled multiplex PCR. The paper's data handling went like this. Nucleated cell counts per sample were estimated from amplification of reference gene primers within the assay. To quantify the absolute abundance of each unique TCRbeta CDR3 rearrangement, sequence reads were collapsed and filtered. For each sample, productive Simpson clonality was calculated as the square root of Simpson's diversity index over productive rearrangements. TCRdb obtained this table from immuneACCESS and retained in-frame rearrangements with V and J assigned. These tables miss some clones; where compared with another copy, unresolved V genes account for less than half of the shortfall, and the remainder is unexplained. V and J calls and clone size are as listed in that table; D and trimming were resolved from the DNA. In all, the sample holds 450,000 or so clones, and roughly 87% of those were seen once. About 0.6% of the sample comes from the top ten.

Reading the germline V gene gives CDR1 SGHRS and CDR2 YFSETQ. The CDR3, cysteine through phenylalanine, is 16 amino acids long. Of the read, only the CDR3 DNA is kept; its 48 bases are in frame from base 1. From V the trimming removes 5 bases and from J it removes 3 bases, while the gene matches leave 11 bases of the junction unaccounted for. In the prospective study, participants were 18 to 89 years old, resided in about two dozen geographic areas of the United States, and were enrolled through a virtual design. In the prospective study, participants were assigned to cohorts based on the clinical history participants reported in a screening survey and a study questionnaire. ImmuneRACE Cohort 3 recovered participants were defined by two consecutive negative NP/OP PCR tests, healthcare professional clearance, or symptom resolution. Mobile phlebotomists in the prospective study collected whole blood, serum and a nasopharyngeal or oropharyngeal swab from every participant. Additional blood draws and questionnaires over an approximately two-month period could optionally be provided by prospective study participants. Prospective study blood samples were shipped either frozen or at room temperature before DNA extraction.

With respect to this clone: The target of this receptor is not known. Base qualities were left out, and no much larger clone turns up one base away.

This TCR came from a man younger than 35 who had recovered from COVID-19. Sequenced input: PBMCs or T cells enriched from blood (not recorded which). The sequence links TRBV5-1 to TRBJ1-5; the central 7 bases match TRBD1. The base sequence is TGCGCCAGCAGAGCGGGGGCAGGGGGACACAATCAGCCCCAGCATTTT. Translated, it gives CASRAGAGGHNQPQHF.